The source of this T cell receptor (beta chain) is a study of regulatory T cells in long-lasting Graves disease. Points from the study as a whole: Thyroid tissue was not studied; only peripheral blood was.

Time point here: newly diagnosed GD, antithyroid drugs for less than 3 months. RNA isolated from PBMCs was used to make the TCR library. Each of the patients was recruited from an endocrinology department situated in Xi'an, China. V was clipped by 4 bases and J by 6 bases, with 10 bases between them. The CDR3 length is 13 residues. Germline V gives CDR1 SGHNT, CDR2 YYREEE (reference sequence). This clonotype came up a few times. Its matching antigen is unknown. The authors built TCR beta libraries using iRepertoire HTBI primers and Arm-PCR of CDR3 regions. TCRdb processed the multiplex PCR reads anew with MiXCR; each CDR3 protein has one entry. Of roughly 420,000 distinct CDR3 sequences in the sample, 12% to 15% were seen once. These data also formed part of another study, on T cells in Graves' hyperthyroidism and ophthalmopathy.

The source was peripheral blood mononuclear cells (PBMCs), collected at new diagnosis, from a patient treated with antithyroid drugs. This chain links TRBV5-4 with TRBJ2-2; the D gene is possibly TRBD2 (5 bases). This clonotype was obtained from a woman aged 50 to 60 with Graves disease. CDR3 residues: CASSPRTAGELFF. In DNA, the CDR3 is TGTGCCAGCAGCCCGCGGACTGCCGGGGAGCTGTTTTTT.